Each of the 11 T cell receptor beta chains below was sequenced from the same sample in a study of regulatory T cells in long-lasting Graves disease. Stated time point: persistent/refractory GD, antithyroid drugs over 5 years with positive TRAb. From PBMCs, RNA was extracted and then used to make the TCR library. CDR3 regions were amplified by Arm-PCR using iRepertoire HTBI primers to build TCR beta libraries. TCRdb re-derived calls from the multiplex PCR reads in MiXCR, one entry per CDR3 protein. This sample has about 430,000 distinct CDR3 sequences, with 21% found just once. The specimen was peripheral blood mononuclear cells (PBMCs), collected when the disease was refractory, from a patient treated with antithyroid drugs. The source is a female donor with Graves disease.

This clonotype occurred many times. The CDR3 sequence: CASSYRGTGNQPQHF. The DNA of the CDR3 is TGTGCCAGCAGTTACAGGGGGACTGGCAATCAGCCCCAGCATTTT. The genes are TRBV27 and TRBJ1-5; 8 bases are a match to TRBD1. V dropped 4 bases and J dropped 2; count of bases not matched to a gene: 4. The CDR3 length is 15 residues. Germline CDR1 and CDR2: MNHEY and SMNVEV (reference sequence).

This clonotype was recorded a few times. V is TRBV11-2 and J is TRBJ2-2; D is ambiguous. Germline values: CDR1 SGHAT, CDR2 FQNNGV. The CDR3 totals 15 residues. Trimming took 3 bases from V and 8 from J, leaving 16 bases between them. The CDR3 protein is CASSFQQRFPGELFF. The CDR3 DNA reads as TGTGCCAGCAGCTTTCAACAAAGGTTTCCGGGGGAGCTGTTTTTT.

The sample holds many counts of this clonotype. V is TRBV12-3 or TRBV12-4 and J is TRBJ2-7; 9 nucleotides match TRBD2. The CDR3 extends over 15 amino acids. V was pared by 3 bases and J by 4 bases, with 7 bases of the junction left unmatched. CDR3 protein: CASSFTQREEYEQYF. The CDR3 DNA reads as TGTGCCAGCAGTTTCACCCAGCGGGAGGAGTACGAGCAGTACTTC.

This clonotype was seen repeatedly, ten times or more. The chain recombines TRBV5-5 with TRBJ1-6; TRBD1 matches at 10 bases. Germline values: CDR1 SGHKS, CDR2 YYEKEE (reference sequence). The ends lost 5 bases at V and 9 bases at J; junction bases unmatched: 5. This CDR3 has 14 residues. CDR3 loop: CASRGQGMGSPLHF. The CDR3 DNA sequence: TGTGCCAGCAGGGGACAGGGGATGGGTTCACCCCTCCACTTT.

The chain uses TRBV27 and TRBJ2-7; D is undetermined. From germline, CDR1 is MNHEY and CDR2 SMNVEV (reference sequence). The CDR3 is 15 amino acids. Trimming pared 5 bases from V and 6 bases from J, leaving 20 bases between. CDR3 nucleotide sequence: TGTGCCAGCAGTGGTGACCCCTCCTCCCGTTTCGAGCAGTACTTC. Its translation is CASSGDPSSRFEQYF.

This clonotype was seen repeatedly, ten times or more. The chain employs TRBV6-1 and TRBJ1-2; D is ambiguous. Germline V gene sequence: CDR1 MNHNS, CDR2 SASEGT. Trimming took 0 bases from V and 4 from J, leaving 15 bases between them. CDR3 length equals 16 residues. Here the CDR3 DNA reads TGTGCCAGCAGTGAAGCGCGAGTCCCGGGTATCTATGGCTACACCTTC. Amino acids: CASSEARVPGIYGYTF.

This clonotype was detected ten times or more. This rearrangement joins TRBV15 to TRBJ1-5, with 10 bases aligning to TRBD1. This CDR3 contains 16 residues. The V gene's germline CDR1 is LNHNV and CDR2 YYDKDF (reference sequence). The V segment lost 6 bases and the J segment 3 bases; nucleotides outside the gene matches: 8. CDR3 sequence reads: CATSQDRGGTNQPQHF. The CDR3 DNA is TGTGCCACCAGTCAGGACAGGGGGGGTACCAATCAGCCCCAGCATTTT.

There are many counts of this clonotype. This chain joins TRBV28 and TRBJ1-2; 8 positions match TRBD1. In germline, CDR1 is MDHEN, CDR2 SYDVKM. The CDR3 extends over 15 amino acids. V lost 4 bases and J lost 1; bases outside the gene matches: 5. The CDR3 bases are TGTGCCAGCAGTTGGACAGGGACGATTAACTATGGCTACACCTTC. This encodes CASSWTGTINYGYTF.

Turning to this clonotype: A much more abundant neighbour one base away suggests this may be a read error. This chain uses TRBV7-9 with TRBJ2-7, with 7 bases that match TRBD2. The V segment lost 5 bases and the J segment 4 bases; nucleotides outside the gene matches: 11. The CDR3 runs to 15 residues. Germline CDR1 and CDR2: SEHNR and FQNEAQ (reference sequence). The CDR3 DNA sequence: TGTGCCAGCAGCCTCGACGGGGGAGGGCCATACGAGCAGTACTTC. This gives the protein CASSLDGGGPYEQYF. Supplemented by reference TRBV7-9 and TRBJ2-7, the full variable domain reads DTGVSQNPRHKITKRGQNVTFRCDPISEHNRLYWYRQTLGQGPEFLTYFQNEAQLEKSRLLSDRFSAERPKGSFSTLEIQRTEQGDSAMYLCASSLDGGGPYEQYFGPGTRLTVT.

This clonotype was seen at least ten times. Compared with germline, one end of the junction differs, possibly owing to a read error. The rearrangement links TRBV28 to TRBJ2-7, with a weak D call TRBD2 (6 bases). This CDR3 region has 12 residues. Germline CDR1 is MDHEN and CDR2 is SYDVKM. The CDR3 sequence: CASSPQTSRQYF. The DNA of the CDR3 is TGTGCAAGCAGCCCCCAGACTAGTCGGCAGTACTTC.

This clonotype was seen more than once but under ten times. This rearrangement joins TRBV28 to TRBJ2-3; the D gene is possibly TRBD1 (5 bases). V dropped 6 bases and J dropped 6 bases, with 13 bases sitting between them. This CDR3 has 13 amino acids. CDR1 is MDHEN, CDR2 SYDVKM, per germline. CDR3 DNA: TGTGCCAGCAGCCCGCAGACAGCGGATACGCAGTATTTT. It yields the protein CASSPQTADTQYF.